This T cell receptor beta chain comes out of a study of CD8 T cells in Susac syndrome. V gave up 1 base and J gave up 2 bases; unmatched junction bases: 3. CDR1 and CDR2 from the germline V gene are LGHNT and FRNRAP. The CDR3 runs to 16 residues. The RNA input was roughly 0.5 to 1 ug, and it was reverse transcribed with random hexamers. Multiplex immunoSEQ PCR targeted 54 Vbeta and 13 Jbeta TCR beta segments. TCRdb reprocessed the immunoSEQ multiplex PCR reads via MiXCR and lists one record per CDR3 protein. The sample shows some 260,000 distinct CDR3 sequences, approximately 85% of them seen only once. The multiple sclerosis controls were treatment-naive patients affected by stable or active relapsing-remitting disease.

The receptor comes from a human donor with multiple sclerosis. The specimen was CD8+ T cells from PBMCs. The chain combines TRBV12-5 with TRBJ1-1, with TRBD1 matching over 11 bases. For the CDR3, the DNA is TGTGCTAGTGGTTTGGGGACAGGGGGCGGAAACACTGAAGCTTTCTTT. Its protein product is CASGLGTGGGNTEAFF.